This T cell receptor (beta chain) comes out of a study of prognosis after radiotherapy for stage I lung cancer. Per germline, CDR1 MNHGY and CDR2 SVAAGI. CDR3 length: 15 amino acids. The trim removed 4 bases at V and 4 bases at J, leaving 5 bases unmatched. This clonotype was seen just once. By two-round multiplex PCR, the TCR beta CDR3 was amplified from genomic DNA. The use of primers specific to each TRBV and TRBJ gene characterized first-round PCR. TCRdb analysed the multiplex PCR reads with MiXCR anew, one entry per CDR3 protein. The data hold about 21,000 distinct CDR3 sequences, with more than 40% observed a single time.

Sequenced here: PBMCs, sampled before or after stereotactic body radiation therapy (not recorded which). This chain joins TRBV6-9 and TRBJ2-1; 9 positions match TRBD2. The source of this sequence is a donor aged 50 or older with non-small cell lung cancer. CDR3 coding DNA: TGTGCCAGCAGTTTACCGGGACTAGCTTACAATGAGCAGTTCTTC. This gives the protein CASSLPGLAYNEQFF.